The entry that follows covers one T cell receptor (beta chain) sequence. Its antigen has not been determined. No much larger clone is present one base from it, and per-base qualities are unavailable. CDR1 and CDR2 are read off the germline V gene as SGHRS and YFSETQ. The V end gives up 4 bases and the J end 4 bases, leaving 7 bases in the junction not matched to a gene. The CDR3 spans 14 residues, from the cysteine through the phenylalanine. Kept here is only the CDR3 DNA, which spans 42 bases and is read in frame from base 1. This specimen belongs to a study of CD4+ T cells in melanoma (dated by TCRdb to 2022 to 2024). Turning to the overall study: The study examined neoantigen-specific CD4+ T cells in human melanoma. The full study reports these points: The report described a correlation between neoantigen-specific CD4+ T cells and the function of CD8+ T cells, macrophages and B cells. Neoantigen-specific CD4+ T cells in melanoma were reported to show diverse differentiation states.

Receptor libraries were prepared by the immunoSEQ multiplex PCR assay. TCRdb holds this immuneACCESS table with in-frame rearrangements only. Some clones are missing; in checked studies, unresolved V genes explain under half, and the rest has no known cause. The sample data list roughly 10,000 clones, and 64% of these were observed just once. Roughly an eighth of the sample rests with the top ten. The donors were melanoma patients. Sequenced material: cells from a culture (not recorded whether cultured in vitro). The chain is made from TRBV5-1 and TRBJ2-5, and 7 junctional nucleotides match TRBD1. The TCR sequence derives from a human donor with melanoma. The sequenced DNA: TGCGCCAGCAGCACGGGACAGCAGGGAGAGACCCAGTACTTC. This yields the protein CASSTGQQGETQYF.